The T cell receptor beta chain under discussion was sequenced for a study of T cell repertoires in cytomegalovirus infection. Study summary: Through public TCR beta signatures, both CMV infection and matching HLA type were indicated.

V was trimmed by 5 bases and J by 5 bases, leaving 12 bases between them. CDR1 LGHDT and CDR2 YNNKEL come from the germline V gene (reference sequence). The CDR3 extends over 13 amino acids. This clonotype has only a few counts. Antigen unknown. Study outcomes and limitations: Carriage of CMV together with the relevant HLA was identifiable through cumulative public TCR beta family frequency. Predominance within the ex vivo response was attributable to HLA-C-restricted CMV-specific TCR beta clonotypes.

TCRdb processed the reads anew with MiXCR; each CDR3 protein has one entry. The data contain more than 250,000 distinct CDR3 sequences, approximately 14% of them singletons. The sequence came from a human donor in good health (CMV status not recorded). Some clones in this sample may be carry-over from other donors' samples. This chain links TRBV3-1 with TRBJ2-5; D is undetermined. The sequenced material came from PBMCs. The CDR3 DNA reads TGTGCCAGCAGCAGACTTCGGCGGGAGACCCAGTACTTC. This codes for CASSRLRRETQYF.